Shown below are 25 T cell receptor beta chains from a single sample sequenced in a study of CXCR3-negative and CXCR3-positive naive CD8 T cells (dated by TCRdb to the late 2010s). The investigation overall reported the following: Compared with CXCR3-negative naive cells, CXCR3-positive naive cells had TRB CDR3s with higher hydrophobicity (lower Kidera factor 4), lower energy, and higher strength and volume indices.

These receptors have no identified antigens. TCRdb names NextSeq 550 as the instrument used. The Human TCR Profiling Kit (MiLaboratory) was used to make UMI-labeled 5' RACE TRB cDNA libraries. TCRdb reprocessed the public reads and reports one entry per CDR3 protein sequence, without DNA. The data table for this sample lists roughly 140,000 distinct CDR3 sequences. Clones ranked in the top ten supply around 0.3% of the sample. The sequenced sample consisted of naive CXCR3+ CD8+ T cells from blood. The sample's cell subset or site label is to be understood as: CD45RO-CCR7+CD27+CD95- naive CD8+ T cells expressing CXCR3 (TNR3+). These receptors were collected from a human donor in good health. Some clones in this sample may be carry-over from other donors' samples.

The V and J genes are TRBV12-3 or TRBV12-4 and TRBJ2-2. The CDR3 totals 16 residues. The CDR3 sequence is CASSSYTGGFTGELFF.

This CDR3 reads CASTNLEGGLTDTQYF. The chain joins TRBV11-3 to TRBJ2-3; TCRdb names TRBD1, which stays unverified in the absence of DNA. In germline, CDR1 is SGHNT, CDR2 YENEEA. The CDR3 contains 16 residues.

The CDR3 region is CATSWGSGQPQHF. The rearrangement links TRBV28 to TRBJ1-5; TCRdb gives TRBD1 as the D gene, but with no DNA this cannot be confirmed. There are 13 residues in the CDR3. Per germline, CDR1 MDHEN and CDR2 SYDVKM.

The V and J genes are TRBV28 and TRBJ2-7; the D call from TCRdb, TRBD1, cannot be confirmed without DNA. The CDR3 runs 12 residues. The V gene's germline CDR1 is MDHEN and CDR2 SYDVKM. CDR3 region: CASSGPGGEQYF.

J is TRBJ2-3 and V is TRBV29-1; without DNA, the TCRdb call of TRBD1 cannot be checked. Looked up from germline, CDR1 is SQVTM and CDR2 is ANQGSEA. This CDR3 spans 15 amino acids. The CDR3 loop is CSVESGGWRTDTQYF.

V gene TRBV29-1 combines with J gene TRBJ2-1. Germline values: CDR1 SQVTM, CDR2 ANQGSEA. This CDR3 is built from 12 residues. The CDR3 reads CSVGNASYEQFF.

CDR3 amino acids: CASSYQVTGELFF. The chain recombines TRBV6-2 or TRBV6-3 with TRBJ2-2. The germline V gene encodes CDR1 MNHEY and CDR2 SVGEGT. The CDR3 covers 13 residues.

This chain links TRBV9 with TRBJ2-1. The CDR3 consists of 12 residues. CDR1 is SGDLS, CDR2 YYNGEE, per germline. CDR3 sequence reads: CASTDYTNEQFF.

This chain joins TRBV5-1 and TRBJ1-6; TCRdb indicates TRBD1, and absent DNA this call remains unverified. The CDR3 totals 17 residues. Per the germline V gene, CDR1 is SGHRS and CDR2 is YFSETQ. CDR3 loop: CASSLAGTGHPAAPLHF. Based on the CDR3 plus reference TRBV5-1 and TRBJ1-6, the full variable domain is KAGVTQTPRYLIKTRGQQVTLSCSPISGHRSVSWYQQTPGQGLQFLFEYFSETQRNKGNFPGRFSGRQFSNSRSEMNVSTLELGDSALYLCASSLAGTGHPAAPLHFGNGTRLTVT.

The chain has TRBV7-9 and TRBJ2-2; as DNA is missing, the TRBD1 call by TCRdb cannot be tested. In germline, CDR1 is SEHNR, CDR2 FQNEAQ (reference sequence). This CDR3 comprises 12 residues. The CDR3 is CARGRNTGELFF.

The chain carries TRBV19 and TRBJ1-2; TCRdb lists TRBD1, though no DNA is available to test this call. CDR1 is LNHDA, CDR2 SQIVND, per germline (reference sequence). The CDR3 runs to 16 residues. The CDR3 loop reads CASSMRGGSDPYGYTF. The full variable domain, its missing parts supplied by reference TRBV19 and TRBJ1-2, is DGGITQSPKYLFRKEGQNVTLSCEQNLNHDAMYWYRQDPGQGLRLIYYSQIVNDFQKGDIAEGYSVSREKKESFPLTVTSAQKNPTAFYLCASSMRGGSDPYGYTFGSGTRLTVV.

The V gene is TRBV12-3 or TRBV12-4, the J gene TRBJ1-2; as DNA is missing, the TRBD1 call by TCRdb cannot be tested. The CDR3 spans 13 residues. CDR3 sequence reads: CASSWGQGVGYTF.

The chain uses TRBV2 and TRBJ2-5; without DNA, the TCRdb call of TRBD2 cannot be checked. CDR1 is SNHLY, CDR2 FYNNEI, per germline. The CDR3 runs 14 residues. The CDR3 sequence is CARGWLAGEETQYF.

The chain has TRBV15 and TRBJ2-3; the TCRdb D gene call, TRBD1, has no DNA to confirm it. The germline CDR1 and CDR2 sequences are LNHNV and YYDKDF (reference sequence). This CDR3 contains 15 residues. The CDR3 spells CATSRERGFTDTQYF.

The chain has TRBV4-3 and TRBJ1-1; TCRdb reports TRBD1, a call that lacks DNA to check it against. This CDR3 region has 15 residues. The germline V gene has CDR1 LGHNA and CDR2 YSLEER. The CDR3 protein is CASSQDTGGNTEAFF.

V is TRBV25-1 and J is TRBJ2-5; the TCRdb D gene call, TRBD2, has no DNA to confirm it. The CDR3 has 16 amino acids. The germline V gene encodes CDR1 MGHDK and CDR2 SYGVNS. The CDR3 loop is CASSVFGIGAEETQYF. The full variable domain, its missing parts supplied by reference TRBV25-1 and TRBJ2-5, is EADIYQTPRYLVIGTGKKITLECSQTMGHDKMYWYQQDPGMELHLIHYSYGVNSTEKGDLSSESTVSRIRTEHFPLTLESARPSHTSQYLCASSVFGIGAEETQYFGPGTRLLVL.

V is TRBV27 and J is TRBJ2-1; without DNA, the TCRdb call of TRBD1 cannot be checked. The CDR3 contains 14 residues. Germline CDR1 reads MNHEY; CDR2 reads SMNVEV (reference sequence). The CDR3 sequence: CASIGGGFDNEQFF.

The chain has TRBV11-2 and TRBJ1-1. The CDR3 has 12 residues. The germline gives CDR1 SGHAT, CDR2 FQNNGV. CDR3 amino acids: CASSLDYTEAFF.

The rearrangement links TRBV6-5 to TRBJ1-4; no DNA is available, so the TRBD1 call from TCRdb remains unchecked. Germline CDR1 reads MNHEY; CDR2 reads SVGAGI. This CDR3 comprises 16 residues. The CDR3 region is CASSNEQGAGNEELFF.

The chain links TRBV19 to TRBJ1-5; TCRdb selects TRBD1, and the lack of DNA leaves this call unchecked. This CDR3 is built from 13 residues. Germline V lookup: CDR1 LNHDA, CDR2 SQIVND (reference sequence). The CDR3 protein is CARNDRGDQPQHF.

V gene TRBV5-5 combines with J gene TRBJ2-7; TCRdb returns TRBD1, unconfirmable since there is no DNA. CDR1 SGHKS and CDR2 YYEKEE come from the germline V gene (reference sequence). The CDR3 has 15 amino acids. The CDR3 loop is CASSWWTGGTYEQYF.

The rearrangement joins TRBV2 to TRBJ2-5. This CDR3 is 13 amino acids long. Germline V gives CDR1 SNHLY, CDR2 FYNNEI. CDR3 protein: CASSEWAQETQYF.

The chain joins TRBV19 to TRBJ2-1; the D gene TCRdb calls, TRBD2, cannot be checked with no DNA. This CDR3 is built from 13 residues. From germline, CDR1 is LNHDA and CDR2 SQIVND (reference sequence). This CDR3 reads CASSPPEVYEQFF.

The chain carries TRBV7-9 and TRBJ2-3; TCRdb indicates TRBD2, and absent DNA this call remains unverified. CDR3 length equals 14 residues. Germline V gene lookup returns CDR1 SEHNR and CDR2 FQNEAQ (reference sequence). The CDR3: CASRGGGYTDTQYF. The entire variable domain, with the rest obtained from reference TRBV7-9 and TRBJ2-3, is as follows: DTGVSQNPRHKITKRGQNVTFRCDPISEHNRLYWYRQTLGQGPEFLTYFQNEAQLEKSRLLSDRFSAERPKGSFSTLEIQRTEQGDSAMYLCASRGGGYTDTQYFGPGTRLTVL.

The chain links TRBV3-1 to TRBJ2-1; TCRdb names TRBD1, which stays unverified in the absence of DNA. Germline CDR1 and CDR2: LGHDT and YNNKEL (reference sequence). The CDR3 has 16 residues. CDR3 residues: CASSQDPGGTSNEQFF.